Each of the 9 T cell receptor beta chains below was sequenced from the same sample in a study of shared clonotypes between healthy human individuals. Clones were sequenced by immunoSEQ multiplex PCR, and TCRdb holds only the in-frame ones, with some missing. The sample holds 2,500,000 or so clones, under 95% seen once. What was sequenced was naive CD4+ T cells from PBMCs. Subset of the sample: CD45RA+ positively selected. The source of these receptors is a young man in good health. Some clones in this sample may be carry-over from other donors' samples.

The gene calls are TRBV18 and TRBJ2-1; D uncertain. V lost 4 bases, J lost 0 bases, and 10 bases lay in between. The CDR3 length is 15 residues. CDR1 and CDR2 (germline): KGHSH, LQKENI. CDR3 coding DNA: TGTGCCAGCTCACAGGACCGTAGCTCCTACAATGAGCAGTTCTTC. It yields the protein CASSQDRSSYNEQFF.

V is TRBV2 and J is TRBJ2-3, with D maybe TRBD1 (6 bases). Germline-derived CDR1 and CDR2 are SNHLY and FYNNEI. The V and J ends lost 1 base and 4 bases respectively, with 15 bases between them. This CDR3 is 16 amino acids long. The CDR3 coding sequence is TGTGCCAGCAGTGAAGGGCCTAGGGGGTTCGCAGATACGCAGTATTTT. Residues: CASSEGPRGFADTQYF.

This clone was seen a few times. This chain uses TRBV7-9 with TRBJ1-1; 8 positions agree with TRBD1. CDR1 SEHNR and CDR2 FQNEAQ come from the germline V gene (reference sequence). CDR3 length: 15 residues. V shed 2 bases and J 3 bases; nucleotides not matched to a gene: 5. Here the CDR3 DNA reads TGTGCCAGCAGCTTAATGGGACAGGACGACACTGAAGCTTTCTTT. Translating it yields CASSLMGQDDTEAFF.

In regard to this clone: A read error is likely, as this CDR3 ends without the conserved phenylalanine or tryptophan. This chain connects TRBV9 to TRBJ1-2; D is possibly TRBD1 (5 bases). This CDR3 comprises 14 residues. Germline CDR1 and CDR2: SGDLS and YYNGEE. Trimming removed 2 bases from V and 4 bases from J, with 12 bases in between. The CDR3 DNA reads as TGTGCCAGCAGCGTTTGGGACCTCTCCTATGGCTACACCCTC. This encodes CASSVWDLSYGYTL.

The chain employs TRBV18 and TRBJ2-5; no firm D call. This CDR3 region has 17 residues. Looked up from germline, CDR1 is KGHSH and CDR2 is LQKENI. Trimming took 0 bases from V and 3 from J, leaving 17 bases between them. CDR3 nucleotide sequence: TGTGCCAGCTCACCACCGGATTGGTTGGCGAGTAAAGAGACCCAGTACTTC. Its protein is CASSPPDWLASKETQYF. The variable domain in full, completed from reference TRBV18 and TRBJ2-5, reads NAGVMQNPRHLVRRRGQEARLRCSPMKGHSHVYWYRQLPEEGLKFMVYLQKENIIDESGMPKERFSAEFPKEGPSILRIQQVVRGDSAAYFCASSPPDWLASKETQYFGPGTRLLVL.

The chain employs TRBV28 and TRBJ2-1, with 7 bases identical to TRBD2. V gave up 6 bases and J gave up 2 bases; unmatched junction bases: 7. This CDR3 comprises 15 residues. Germline loops: CDR1 MDHEN, CDR2 SYDVKM. This CDR3 reads CASSPGGGTYNEQFF. The CDR3 DNA sequence: TGTGCCAGCAGCCCGGGGGGAGGGACCTACAATGAGCAGTTCTTC.

The rearrangement uses TRBV6-6 and TRBJ2-7, with D perhaps matching TRBD2 (6 bases). CDR1 is MNHNY, CDR2 SVGAGI, per germline (reference sequence). CDR3 length: 12 residues. Trimming removed 8 bases at V and 4 bases at J, with 12 bases between. DNA for the CDR3: TGTGCCAGCGGCGGGATTATTTACGAGCAGTACTTC. This sequence encodes CASGGIIYEQYF.

The V gene is TRBV4-3, the J gene TRBJ2-2; 7 bases align to TRBD1. The CDR3 length is 14 residues. J was trimmed by 7 bases and V by 0 bases; bases with no gene match: 2. Germline V gives CDR1 LGHNA, CDR2 YSLEER. CDR3 in amino acids: CASSQENRGGELFF. CDR3 nucleotide sequence: TGCGCCAGCAGCCAAGAAAACAGGGGCGGGGAGCTGTTTTTT.

The count of this clone is one. The same CDR3 is also encoded by other DNA sequences in this sample. The V call is TRBV4-2, the J call TRBJ2-3; the D gene is possibly TRBD1 (6 bases). CDR3 length: 14 amino acids. V lost 1 base, J lost 1 base, and 6 bases lay in between. The germline gives CDR1 LGHNA, CDR2 YNFKEQ. This CDR3 is CASSQAGGTDTQYF. The CDR3, as DNA: TGTGCCAGCAGCCAAGCAGGGGGCACAGATACGCAGTATTTT.